Presented here are 27 T cell receptor beta chains from one specimen sequenced in a study of OX40 agonist ivuxolimab in advanced cancers. Using immunoSEQ multiplex PCR, the repertoire was profiled, and TCRdb retains in-frame clones only, with some absent. The profile shows roughly 53,000 clones, 79% of them singletons. The sample in question was CD4+ or CD8+ T cells sorted from blood, obtained in a trial of the OX40 agonist ivuxolimab. Source of these receptors: an adult with an advanced solid tumor such as melanoma, head and neck, liver or kidney cancer.

This chain links TRBV5-4 with TRBJ2-1; D call uncertain. The CDR3 is 15 residues long. V was shortened by 3 bases and J by 4 bases, with 14 bases between the two germline ends. CDR1 and CDR2 (germline): SGHNT, YYREEE (reference sequence). The CDR3 sequence is CASSSVLTSYNEQFF. In DNA form, the CDR3 reads TGTGCCAGCAGCTCCGTACTGACTTCGTACAATGAGCAGTTCTTC.

This chain connects TRBV5-4 to TRBJ2-7; D is tentatively TRBD1 or TRBD2 (5 bases each). The CDR3 extends over 14 amino acids. Germline assignment: CDR1 SGHNT and CDR2 YYREEE (reference sequence). Trimming pared 4 bases from V and 2 bases from J, leaving 13 bases between. The chain's CDR3 is CASSQDQGAYEQYF. CDR3 nucleotide sequence: TGTGCCAGCAGCCAAGATCAGGGAGCCTACGAGCAGTACTTC.

This chain uses TRBV6-6 with TRBJ1-4; 10 bases are a match to TRBD1. CDR1 and CDR2 (germline): MNHNY, SVGAGI (reference sequence). V shed 5 bases and J 7 bases; nucleotides not matched to a gene: 7. CDR3 size: 15 residues. The CDR3 sequence: CASSASDRGREKLFF. Here the CDR3 DNA reads TGTGCCAGCAGTGCCTCCGACAGGGGGCGTGAAAAACTGTTTTTT.

The chain uses TRBV19 and TRBJ2-3, with D hard to call. V shed 7 bases and J shed 8 bases, with 16 bases lying between them. CDR3 size: 13 residues. The germline CDR1 and CDR2 sequences are LNHDA and SQIVND (reference sequence). The CDR3 region has the DNA TGTGCCAGTACCCTCACTCCGGAGCCTACGCAGTATTTT. Translated: CASTLTPEPTQYF.

The CDR3 sequence is CASSHQGTRAEQFF. The CDR3 DNA reads as TGTGCCAGTAGTCATCAGGGGACGCGGGCGGAGCAGTTCTTC. The rearrangement joins TRBV19 to TRBJ2-1, with D possibly being TRBD1 (6 bases). The germline CDR1 and CDR2 sequences are LNHDA and SQIVND (reference sequence). The V end lost 5 bases, the J end lost 10 bases, and 18 bases lay between the germline ends. This CDR3 contains 14 residues.

J is TRBJ2-1 and V is TRBV28; 7 bases map to TRBD1. The CDR3 extends over 14 amino acids. Germline loops: CDR1 MDHEN, CDR2 SYDVKM. V dropped 6 bases and J dropped 5; count of bases not matched to a gene: 7. CDR3 in DNA: TGTGCCAGCAGAGGGGGCATGTTCCACAATGAGCAGTTCTTC. Translating gives CASRGGMFHNEQFF.

The gene calls are TRBV5-8 and TRBJ1-1; 9 bases agree with TRBD1. Germline V lookup: CDR1 SGHTS, CDR2 YDEGEE. This CDR3 has 14 amino acids. J lost 5 bases, V lost 5 bases, and 7 bases had no gene match. The CDR3 protein is CASSPQGAATEAFF. DNA of the CDR3: TGTGCCAGCAGTCCACAGGGGGCGGCAACTGAAGCTTTCTTT.

The chain has TRBV5-1 and TRBJ1-4; tentative D call: TRBD1 (6 bases). V was trimmed by 4 bases and J by 6 bases, leaving 16 bases between them. CDR3 length: 15 residues. Germline V gives CDR1 SGHRS, CDR2 YFSETQ. DNA of the CDR3: TGCGCCAGCAGCCTCCAGGGGAACCAGCATGAAAAACTGTTTTTT. Residues: CASSLQGNQHEKLFF.

This sequence joins TRBV28 and TRBJ2-1; 8 nucleotides line up with TRBD1. Trimming at V came to 2 bases and at J to 12 bases, leaving 15 bases not matched to a gene. CDR1 and CDR2 from the germline V gene are MDHEN and SYDVKM. The CDR3 covers 16 residues. Here the CDR3 reads CASSLELGTGTRGQFF. CDR3 sequence (DNA): TGTGCCAGCAGTTTAGAACTAGGGACAGGTACCAGGGGGCAGTTCTTC.

About this clone itself: The same CDR3 can be traced to other DNA sequences in this sample. The chain couples TRBV19 to TRBJ1-2; TRBD1 matches 7 bases. The CDR3 has 13 residues. V dropped 3 bases and J dropped 8; count of bases not matched to a gene: 6. Germline V gene sequence: CDR1 LNHDA, CDR2 SQIVND (reference sequence). CDR3 bases: TGTGCCAGTAGTATTGACAGGGCAGGAGGCTACACCTTC. This sequence encodes CASSIDRAGGYTF.

This clone was detected a few times. The chain has TRBV6-5 and TRBJ2-3, with TRBD1 as a possible D gene (5 bases). Trimming pared 6 bases from V and 1 base from J, leaving 14 bases between. The CDR3 has 15 residues. CDR1 is MNHEY and CDR2 is SVGAGI in the germline V gene. CDR3: CASRFSNRRTDTQYF. The CDR3 coding sequence is TGTGCCAGCAGGTTCAGTAACAGGCGCACAGATACGCAGTATTTT.

This chain uses TRBV5-1 with TRBJ2-1, with TRBD1 identical over 8 bases. The V segment lost 1 base and the J segment 4 bases; nucleotides outside the gene matches: 4. The germline V gene has CDR1 SGHRS and CDR2 YFSETQ. CDR3 length equals 15 residues. CDR3 coding DNA: TGCGCCAGCAGCTTGCCCGGACAGGGATACAATGAGCAGTTCTTC. Its protein is CASSLPGQGYNEQFF.

The J gene is TRBJ2-5, the V gene TRBV4-1; 11 bases line up with TRBD1. The CDR3 sequence is 18 residues long. Germline loops: CDR1 MGHRA, CDR2 YSYEKL. The V segment lost 2 bases and the J segment 2 bases; nucleotides outside the gene matches: 10. The CDR3 protein is CASSQNDGTGGWQETQYF. CDR3 nucleotide sequence: TGCGCCAGCAGCCAAAACGACGGGACAGGGGGGTGGCAAGAGACCCAGTACTTC.

The chain joins TRBV5-1 to TRBJ2-3, with 12 positions matching TRBD2. The CDR3 loop spans 14 amino acids. CDR1 SGHRS and CDR2 YFSETQ come from the germline V gene. With V trimmed by 7 bases and J by 2 bases, 2 bases remained unmatched. The CDR3 coding sequence is TGCGCCAGCCGGACTAGCGGGAACACAGATACGCAGTATTTT. Its protein product is CASRTSGNTDTQYF.

The V and J genes are TRBV19 and TRBJ1-1; D ambiguous. Trimming removed 4 bases from V and 1 base from J, with 10 bases in between. Germline V gene data show CDR1 as LNHDA and CDR2 as SQIVND (reference sequence). The CDR3 length is 14 residues. The CDR3 protein is CASSTRIGNTEAFF. CDR3 bases: TGTGCCAGTAGTACGAGGATTGGGAACACTGAAGCTTTCTTT.

The CDR3 DNA follows: TGCGCCAGCAGCTTGGACAGGGGAAACACTGAAGCTTTCTTT. Protein: CASSLDRGNTEAFF. The chain couples TRBV5-1 to TRBJ1-1; 7 bases agree with TRBD1. Germline CDR1 SGHRS, CDR2 YFSETQ. This CDR3 contains 14 residues. Losses at the gene ends were 0 bases for V and 2 bases for J; bases not matched to a gene: 1.

This clone was seen a few times. The chain recombines TRBV27 with TRBJ1-5, with 9 bases aligning to TRBD1. V shed 5 bases and J 1 base; nucleotides not matched to a gene: 6. The CDR3 is made up of 16 amino acids. Per the germline V gene, CDR1 is MNHEY and CDR2 is SMNVEV (reference sequence). DNA of the CDR3: TGTGCCAGCAGTCCCCTAGGACAGGGGAGCAATCAGCCCCAGCATTTT. It translates to CASSPLGQGSNQPQHF.

The V gene is TRBV7-9, the J gene TRBJ1-2; D not certain. Germline V gene data show CDR1 as SEHNR and CDR2 as FQNEAQ (reference sequence). The V end lost 5 bases, the J end lost 7 bases, and 11 bases lay between the germline ends. There are 12 residues in the CDR3. CDR3 region: CASSLQEAGYTF. CDR3 coding DNA: TGTGCCAGCAGCCTCCAGGAGGCTGGCTACACCTTC.

In the case of this clone: At one end, the junction sequence differs from germline, possibly due to a read error. The chain couples TRBV6-5 to TRBJ1-1; D ambiguous. Germline CDR1 and CDR2: MNHEY and SVGAGI. This CDR3 is built from 13 residues. The CDR3 DNA is TGTGCCAGCAGTTACCCCCCGAACCCTGAAGCTTTCTTT. It is translated as CASSYPPNPEAFF.

The chain carries TRBV5-1 and TRBJ2-2, with D unclear. The CDR3 sequence is 13 residues long. In germline, CDR1 is SGHRS, CDR2 YFSETQ. V dropped 0 bases and J dropped 5 bases, with 5 bases sitting between them. CDR3 nucleotide sequence: TGCGCCAGCAGCTTGGCCCGGACCGGGGAGCTGTTTTTT. Amino acid sequence: CASSLARTGELFF.

This chain joins TRBV9 and TRBJ1-2; D perhaps matches TRBD1 (6 bases). Trimming left V 0 bases short and J 3 bases short, with 9 bases between. Germline-derived CDR1 and CDR2 are SGDLS and YYNGEE. The CDR3 runs 14 residues. The CDR3 nucleotides are TGTGCCAGCAGCGTAGGGCCAGGGGACTATGGCTACACCTTC. Translating gives CASSVGPGDYGYTF.

J is TRBJ1-2 and V is TRBV5-1; D is ambiguous. From germline, CDR1 is SGHRS and CDR2 YFSETQ. V was trimmed by 5 bases and J by 6 bases, leaving 17 bases between them. The CDR3 covers 14 residues. The CDR3 loop is CASRLGIGPHGYTF. In DNA form, the CDR3 reads TGCGCCAGCAGACTAGGTATCGGCCCCCATGGCTACACCTTC.

This clone was seen more than once but under ten times. The chain has TRBV5-1 and TRBJ2-7; perhaps TRBD2 as D (6 bases). Germline CDR1 SGHRS, CDR2 YFSETQ. CDR3 length: 12 residues. Trimming left V 3 bases short and J 11 bases short, with 15 bases between. The CDR3 coding sequence is TGCGCCAGCAGCTACGGGGGAGAAGGGAAGTACTTC. Amino acid sequence: CASSYGGEGKYF. The whole variable domain, remainder taken from reference TRBV5-1 and TRBJ2-7, is KAGVTQTPRYLIKTRGQQVTLSCSPISGHRSVSWYQQTPGQGLQFLFEYFSETQRNKGNFPGRFSGRQFSNSRSEMNVSTLELGDSALYLCASSYGGEGKYFGPGTRLTVT.

This clone has more than one count but fewer than ten. This sequence joins TRBV10-3 and TRBJ2-3; weak D call: TRBD2 (6 bases). The V gene lost 6 bases and the J gene lost 0 bases, with 10 bases spanning the gap. Germline V gives CDR1 ENHRY, CDR2 SYGVKD. The CDR3 contains 14 residues. This CDR3 reads CAIRAGTSTDTQYF. In DNA form, the CDR3 reads TGTGCCATCAGAGCCGGGACTAGCACAGATACGCAGTATTTT.

V and J are TRBV5-1 and TRBJ2-7, with D possibly matching TRBD2 (5 bases). The CDR3 runs to 13 residues. Per the germline V gene, CDR1 is SGHRS and CDR2 is YFSETQ. Trimming pared 1 base from V and 4 bases from J, leaving 9 bases between. The CDR3, as DNA: TGCGCCAGCAGCTTGTATGGGGAGTACGAGCAGTACTTC. Its protein product is CASSLYGEYEQYF.

The chain combines TRBV2 with TRBJ2-6, with D tentatively TRBD2 (5 bases). Trimming removed 6 bases at V and 0 bases at J, with 9 bases between. The V gene's germline CDR1 is SNHLY and CDR2 FYNNEI. There are 15 residues in the CDR3. CDR3 in amino acids: CASRRDFSGANVLTF. CDR3 DNA: TGTGCCAGCAGGAGGGATTTCTCTGGGGCCAACGTCCTGACTTTC.

This clone was observed a few times. The chain combines TRBV21-1 with TRBJ1-1. TRBV21-1 corresponds to a pseudogene. The CDR3 spans 16 residues. DNA of the CDR3: TGTGCCAGCAGCAAAGCAACGGGGAACCGGGACACTGAAGCTTTCTTT. Residues: CASSKATGNRDTEAFF.